The text below deals with one TCR beta chain. Its target is unknown. Isolation recovered at least 6 million PBMCs from every sample. The entry originates in a study of blood T cells in healthy people across ages. Broader study findings: TCR beta diversity, measured per million T cells, fell in a roughly linear way with age.

It was with a sample-barcoded 5' primer and a J-beta primer mix that a second PCR of about 7 to 12 cycles was run. Each cDNA molecule was tagged by a template-switch adaptor that had 12 random nucleotides. TCRdb redid the calling of the 5' RACE reads with MiXCR, one entry per CDR3 protein. The profile covers around 1,600,000 distinct CDR3 sequences, with under 55% appearing a single time and just over 4% taken by the ten largest. V lost 2 bases to trimming and J lost 7 bases, with 10 bases between them. CDR3 length: 14 residues. CDR1 and CDR2 from the germline V gene are SGDLS and YYNGEE. The chain is built from TRBV9 and TRBJ1-6, with a weak D call TRBD1 (5 bases). The clonotype comes from a woman in her late teens or twenties in good health. Specimen: blood. The CDR3 nucleotides read TGTGCCAGCAGCGTGGCAGGGTGGAATTCACCCCTCCACTTT. This sequence encodes CASSVAGWNSPLHF. The complete variable domain, with remaining parts taken from reference TRBV9 and TRBJ1-6, reads DSGVTQTPKHLITATGQRVTLRCSPRSGDLSVYWYQQSLDQGLQFLIQYYNGEERAKGNILERFSAQQFPDLHSELNLSSLELGDSALYFCASSVAGWNSPLHFGNGTRLTVT.